This T cell receptor (beta chain) was identified in a study of shared clonotypes between healthy human individuals. At the level of the study: The study drew on two women and a few men aged 18 to 49 as donors.

Study observations and caveats: Between a few donors, naive CD4 clonotypes were shared at a level of approximately 5%.

Sequencing used immunoSEQ multiplex PCR; TCRdb keeps in-frame clones, though not all of them. The sample yields 1.5 million to 2.5 million clones, over 85% seen once. Trimming removed 5 bases from V and 0 bases from J; junction bases left unmatched: 6. The length of the CDR3 is 15 residues. Germline V lookup: CDR1 MNHNY, CDR2 SVGAGI (reference sequence). As regards this clone: What it recognizes is unknown.

As defined, naive CD8 cells were CD45RO-negative and positively selected for CCR7, with terminally differentiated effector memory CD45RA+ cells excluded. The V call is TRBV6-6, the J call TRBJ1-2; 7 bases line up with TRBD1. The sample comprised naive CD8+ T cells sorted from blood. The receptor was isolated from a man between 18 and 35 years old in good health. This chain's CDR3 is CASSLRDRTNYGYTF. The CDR3 nucleotides are TGTGCCAGCAGTCTTCGGGACAGAACTAACTATGGCTACACCTTC.